This entry lists 8 T cell receptor delta chains sequenced from one sample in a study of delta chains in infants with herpesvirus infections. Gamma-chain- and delta-chain-specific primers converted PBMC RNA into TCR cDNA. TCRdb reapplied CATT to the RT-PCR reads. The data hold some 210 delta-chain clones, with 32% observed a single time. Here the sequenced sample was peripheral blood, taken at time point 4 of longitudinal follow-up. The receptors derive from a human donor who was a Ugandan infant, either HIV-exposed or HIV-unexposed (not recorded which).

Turning to this clone: TCRdb pairs this DNA with a much larger clone's protein that differs at residue 13, likely a read error; the protein shown was translated from the DNA. No J gene was called, and the V gene is TRDV3. Looked up from germline, CDR1 is TVYSNPD and CDR2 is GDNSRS (reference sequence). This CDR3 has 15 amino acids. CDR3: CAFFPKHILNPQIIF. The CDR3 coding sequence is TGTGCCTTTTTTCCTAAACACATCTTAAACCCCCAAATCATCTTT.

This clone was found once. The amino acid sequence in TCRdb belongs to a much larger clone and departs from this DNA's translation at residue 15, likely a sequencing read error; the sequence shown is translated from the DNA. The chain joins TRDV2 to TRDJ3; 11 nucleotides line up with TRDD3. TCRdb offers no J gene call, so here the DNA was matched to germline to obtain one. Germline CDR1 and CDR2: GEAIGNYY and EKD. The CDR3 runs 20 residues. CDR3 loop: CACDVVWGIRSSWDIRQMFF. CDR3 DNA: TGTGCCTGTGACGTAGTGTGGGGGATACGGAGCTCCTGGGACATCCGACAGATGTTTTTC.

Of note for this clone: TCRdb's protein, taken from a much larger clone, differs from this DNA's translation at residue 3, likely owing to a read error; the protein displayed comes from the DNA. This chain uses TRDV3 with TRDJ1; tentatively, D is TRDD2 (6 bases). TCRdb supplies no J gene; here it was assigned by aligning the nucleotide sequence to germline. The CDR3 totals 15 residues. V shed 4 bases and J shed 9 bases, with 27 bases lying between them. Germline V lookup: CDR1 TVYSNPD, CDR2 GDNSRS (reference sequence). The CDR3 coding sequence is TGTGCCTGTTTTCCTAAACACATCTTAAACCCCCAACTCATCTTT. Protein product: CACFPKHILNPQLIF. The full variable domain, completed using reference TRDV3 and TRDJ1, is CDKVTQSSPDQTVASGSEVVLLCTYDTVYSNPDLFWYRIRPDYSFQFVFYGDNSRSEGADFTQGRFSVKHILTQKAFHLVISPVRTEDSATYYCACFPKHILNPQLIFGKGTRVTVEP.

The table lists this clone with a few counts. A single base is all that separates this from a far larger clone, so a read error is likely. Other DNA sequences in the same sample also yield this CDR3. The chain couples TRDV1 to TRDJ1; 7 bases align to TRDD3. Germline V gene lookup returns CDR1 TSWWSYY and CDR2 QGS. The V and J ends lost 5 bases and 9 bases, in that order; junction bases with no gene match: 18. The CDR3 runs to 16 residues. The DNA of the CDR3 is TGTGCTCTTGGGTCCAGGGGGGTCTGGGGGTCGGCCGAACTCATCTTT. Translated, it gives CALGSRGVWGSAELIF.

Only a few counts were recorded for this clone. A far larger clone is only one base removed, so a read error is likely. The chain joins TRDV1 to TRDJ1, with 7 bases lining up with TRDD3. Looked up from germline, CDR1 is TSWWSYY and CDR2 is QGS. V was clipped by 5 bases and J by 2 bases; unmatched bases: 38. The length of the CDR3 is 25 residues. The DNA of the CDR3 is TGTGCTCTTGGGCAAATGGGGTTTTGGATCTCTTACTGGGGATGGGGACCCCTCGGGACCGATAAACTCATCTTT. This sequence encodes CALGQMGFWISYWGWGPLGTDKLIF.

This clone was counted only a few times. The TCRdb protein comes from a much larger clone and disagrees with this DNA's translation at residue 10, likely due to a read error; the protein given here is derived from the DNA. The V gene is TRDV1, the J gene TRDJ1; weak D call: TRDD2 (5 bases). The CDR3 consists of 16 residues. V gave up 0 bases and J gave up 0 bases, with 11 bases separating them. Germline assignment: CDR1 TSWWSYY and CDR2 QGS. This CDR3 is CALGELGTYYTDKLIF. The CDR3 region has the DNA TGTGCTCTTGGGGAACTAGGGACCTACTACACCGATAAACTCATCTTT.

As for this clone: With a far larger clone one base away, a read error is the likely cause. This specimen includes other DNA sequences encoding the same CDR3. The rearrangement links TRDV1 to TRDJ1, with 7 bases matching TRDD3. V lost 5 bases to trimming and J lost 9 bases; unmatched junction nucleotides: 18. The germline CDR1 and CDR2 sequences are TSWWSYY and QGS. The CDR3 covers 16 residues. DNA of the CDR3: TGTGCTCTTGGGTCCCGGGGAGTCTGGGGGTCGGCCGAACTCATCTTT. Translating gives CALGSRGVWGSAELIF.

The chain couples TRDV2 to TRDJ3, with D hard to call. The J gene is absent in TCRdb and was assigned here via DNA matching to germline. Looked up from germline, CDR1 is GEAIGNYY and CDR2 is EKD. The V end lost 1 base, the J end lost 0 bases, and 12 bases lay between the germline ends. The CDR3 has 18 amino acids. The CDR3 protein is CACDTVDSSSWDTRQMFF. The DNA for the CDR3 is TGTGCCTGTGACACAGTGGATTCCAGCTCCTGGGACACCCGACAGATGTTTTTC.